Following are 5 T cell receptor beta chains from one sample sequenced in a study of blood T cell repertoires in COVID-19. Clones were sequenced by immunoSEQ multiplex PCR, and TCRdb holds only the in-frame ones, with some missing. The sample has about 110,000 clones, 70% to 80% seen once. Sequencing was done on a sample of peripheral blood. The receptor set was obtained from a man older than 75 with COVID-19, enrolled during active disease.

The rearrangement uses TRBV29-1 and TRBJ2-3; 7 nucleotides align to TRBD1. V dropped 3 bases and J dropped 11; count of bases not matched to a gene: 8. CDR3 length equals 12 residues. Germline V lookup: CDR1 SQVTM, CDR2 ANQGSEA. In nucleotides, the CDR3 is TGCAGCGTTGACGAGGGGTGGGACAGGCAGTATTTT. It codes for CSVDEGWDRQYF.

V usage is TRBV29-1 and J usage is TRBJ1-2; a weak D match, TRBD1 (6 bases). The V gene lost 6 bases and the J gene lost 8 bases, with 19 bases spanning the gap. The CDR3 length is 13 residues. Per germline, CDR1 SQVTM and CDR2 ANQGSEA. The CDR3 protein is CSVPRARGEGYTF. The CDR3, as DNA: TGCAGCGTCCCTAGGGCCAGGGGAGAGGGCTACACCTTC.

V is TRBV27 and J is TRBJ2-7, with 8 bases identical to TRBD2. Per the germline V gene, CDR1 is MNHEY and CDR2 is SMNVEV (reference sequence). The CDR3 has 19 residues. The V gene end was trimmed by 0 bases and the J gene end by 0 bases; junction bases not matched to a gene: 13. CDR3 residues: CASSLSAVAGGGSSYEQYF. DNA for the CDR3: TGTGCCAGCAGTTTATCGGCGGTCGCGGGGGGTGGAAGCTCCTACGAGCAGTACTTC.

The J gene is TRBJ2-3, the V gene TRBV30, with D possibly TRBD1 on 7 matching bases. Trimming left V 2 bases short and J 1 base short, with 19 bases between. Germline loops: CDR1 GTSNPN, CDR2 SVGIG (reference sequence). There are 17 residues in the CDR3. The CDR3 loop reads CAWSPRWGDSRTDTQYF. CDR3 bases: TGTGCCTGGAGTCCCCGGTGGGGGGACAGCCGCACAGATACGCAGTATTTT.

The chain uses TRBV6-6 and TRBJ2-5; 11 nucleotides agree with TRBD2. Losses at the gene ends were 5 bases for V and 4 bases for J; bases not matched to a gene: 12. CDR3 length equals 17 residues. In germline, CDR1 is MNHNY, CDR2 SVGAGI (reference sequence). CDR3 in DNA: TGTGCCAGCAGTCCGCCCATTAGCGGGAGGGGAAGAGAGACCCAGTACTTC. This translates into CASSPPISGRGRETQYF.